The entry that follows covers one TCR beta chain sequence. For every donor, a draw yielded 9.5 to 10 milliliters of peripheral blood. The sample is drawn from a study of blood T cells in healthy people across ages. Germline values: CDR1 MGHRA, CDR2 YSYEKL. V lost 2 bases and J 1 base, leaving 9 bases between the germline ends. The CDR3 loop spans 14 amino acids. A J-beta primer mix and a sample-barcoded 5' primer were used in a second PCR of about 7 to 12 cycles. Each CDR3 protein gets one entry after TCRdb re-called the 5' RACE reads with MiXCR. This sample yields about 760,000 distinct CDR3 sequences, of which approximately 60% are seen a single time; more than 25% belongs to the top ten.

The sample taken for sequencing was blood. The receptor was isolated from a man aged 40-49 years in good health. This chain uses TRBV4-1 with TRBJ2-7; possible D gene TRBD1, 5 bases. CDR3 DNA sequence: TGCGCCAGCAGCCAAATCGCAGGGTCCTACGAGCAGTACTTC. Its protein product is CASSQIAGSYEQYF.